This T cell receptor (beta chain) was identified in a study of T cells in Graves' hyperthyroidism and ophthalmopathy. The overall study: Peripheral blood collection took place at initial diagnosis, before any treatment.

Study findings and constraints: Appearing also in blood were most of the thyroid clonotypes expanded above 0.001. Stable hyperthyroidism and ophthalmopathy were separated using 13 V-J signatures.

A single count supports this clonotype. The antigen is not known. The CDR3 regions of TCR beta were amplified from RNA transcripts. First-round RT-PCR targeting the TCR CDR3 was performed with the HTBI primer set. TCRdb reprocessed the multiplex PCR reads with MiXCR, giving one entry per CDR3 protein. This repertoire shows 400,000 to 550,000 distinct CDR3 sequences, approximately 15% found once; its top ten account for over 15%. Diagnosis rested on symptoms, serum thyroxine and TRAb, thyroid ultrasound, and orbital computed tomography. Input material: blood. This receptor was identified in a woman aged 18-35 years with Graves' hyperthyroidism.

In DNA, the CDR3 is TGTGCCAGCCGAGCGGGAGGCCTAAGTAGCGATGAGCAGTTCTTC. This encodes CASRAGGLSSDEQFF. This chain connects TRBV12-3 or TRBV12-4 to TRBJ2-1, with 9 nucleotides matching TRBD2. CDR3 length equals 15 residues. The trim removed 8 bases at V and 8 bases at J, leaving 13 bases unmatched.